This T cell receptor (beta chain) came from a study of CD8 T cells in Susac syndrome. Notes on this clonotype: The antigen remains unidentified.

TCR beta from blood CD8+ and CD4+ T cells was sequenced. After extraction with the RNeasy kit, about 0.5 to 1 ug of the RNA was reverse transcribed using random hexamers. Amplification of TCR beta CDR3 across 54 Vbeta and 13 Jbeta was performed with immunoSEQ multiplex PCR. In TCRdb, the immunoSEQ multiplex PCR reads were re-called with MiXCR into one record per CDR3 protein. The repertoire consists of more than 150,000 distinct CDR3 sequences, with under 97% occurring once and the leading ten covering around 0.096%. Regarding the study as a whole: The study conceded that its TCR sequencing and HLA analysis involved relatively few individuals.

The TCR sequence derives from a human donor with Susac syndrome. The sample taken for sequencing was CD4+ T cells from PBMCs.

In nucleotides, the CDR3 is TGTGCCAGCAGCTCTACCCCCAGGACAGATCAGCCCCAGCATTTT. It translates to CASSSTPRTDQPQHF. The chain couples TRBV9 to TRBJ1-5; D may be TRBD1 (6 bases). Germline V lookup: CDR1 SGDLS, CDR2 YYNGEE. The CDR3 covers 15 residues. Trimming removed 4 bases at V and 5 bases at J, with 16 bases between.